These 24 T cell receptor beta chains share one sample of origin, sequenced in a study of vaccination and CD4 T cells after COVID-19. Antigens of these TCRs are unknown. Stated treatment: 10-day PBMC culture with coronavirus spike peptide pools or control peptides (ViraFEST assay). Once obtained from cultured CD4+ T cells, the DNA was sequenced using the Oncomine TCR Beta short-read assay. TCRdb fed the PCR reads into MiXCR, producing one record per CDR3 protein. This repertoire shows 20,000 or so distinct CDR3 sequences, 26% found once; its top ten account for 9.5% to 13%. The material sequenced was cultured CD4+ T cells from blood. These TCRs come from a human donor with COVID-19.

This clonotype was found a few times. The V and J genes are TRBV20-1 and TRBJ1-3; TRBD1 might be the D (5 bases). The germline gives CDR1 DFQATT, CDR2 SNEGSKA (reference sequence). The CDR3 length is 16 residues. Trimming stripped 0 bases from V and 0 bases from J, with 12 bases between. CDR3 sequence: CSARDSQGPSGNTIYF. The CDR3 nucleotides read TGCAGTGCTAGAGATAGCCAGGGTCCCTCTGGAAACACCATATATTTT.

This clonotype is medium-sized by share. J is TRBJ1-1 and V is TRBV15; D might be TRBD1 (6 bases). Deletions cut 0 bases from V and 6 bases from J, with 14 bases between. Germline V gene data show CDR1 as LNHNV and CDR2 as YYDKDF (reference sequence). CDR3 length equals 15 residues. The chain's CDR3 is CATSRDKGGAAEAFF. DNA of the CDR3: TGTGCCACCAGCAGAGATAAGGGGGGCGCGGCTGAAGCTTTCTTT.

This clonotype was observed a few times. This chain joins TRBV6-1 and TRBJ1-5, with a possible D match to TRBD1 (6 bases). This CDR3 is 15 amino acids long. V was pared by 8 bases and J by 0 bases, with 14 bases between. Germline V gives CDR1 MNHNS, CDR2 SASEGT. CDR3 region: CASRQVPYSNQPQHF. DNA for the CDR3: TGTGCCAGCCGACAGGTCCCATATAGCAATCAGCCCCAGCATTTT.

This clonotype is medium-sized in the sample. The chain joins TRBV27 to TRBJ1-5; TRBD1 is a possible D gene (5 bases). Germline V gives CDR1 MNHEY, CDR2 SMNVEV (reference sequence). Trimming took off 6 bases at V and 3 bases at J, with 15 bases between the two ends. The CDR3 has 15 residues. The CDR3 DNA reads TGTGCCAGCAGCGTCGAGAGGGGAATCAATCAGCCCCAGCATTTT. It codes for CASSVERGINQPQHF.

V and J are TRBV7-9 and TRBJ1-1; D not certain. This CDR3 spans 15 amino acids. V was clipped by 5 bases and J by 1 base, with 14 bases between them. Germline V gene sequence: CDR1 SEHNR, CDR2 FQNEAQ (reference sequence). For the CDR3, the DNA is TGTGCCAGCAGCCCCAGTGCCGCCAAGAACACTGAAGCTTTCTTT. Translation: CASSPSAAKNTEAFF. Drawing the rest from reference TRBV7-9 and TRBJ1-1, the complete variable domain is DTGVSQNPRHKITKRGQNVTFRCDPISEHNRLYWYRQTLGQGPEFLTYFQNEAQLEKSRLLSDRFSAERPKGSFSTLEIQRTEQGDSAMYLCASSPSAAKNTEAFFGQGTRLTVV.

CDR3 nucleotides: TGTGCCAGCAGCTCCCCGGGACAGCCCTACGAGCAGTACTTC. Residues: CASSSPGQPYEQYF. The chain employs TRBV14 and TRBJ2-7; TRBD1 agrees at 7 bases. With 5 bases clipped from V and 2 bases from J, the junction kept 6 bases outside the gene matches. Germline CDR1 is SGHDN and CDR2 is FVKESK. This CDR3 region has 14 residues.

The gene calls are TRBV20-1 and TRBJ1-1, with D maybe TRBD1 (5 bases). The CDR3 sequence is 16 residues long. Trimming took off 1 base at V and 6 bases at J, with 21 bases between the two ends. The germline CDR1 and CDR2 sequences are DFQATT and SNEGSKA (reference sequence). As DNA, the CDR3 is TGCAGTGCTAGAGGGTGGGGCACCCATGGTTTATCTGAAGCTTTCTTT. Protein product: CSARGWGTHGLSEAFF.

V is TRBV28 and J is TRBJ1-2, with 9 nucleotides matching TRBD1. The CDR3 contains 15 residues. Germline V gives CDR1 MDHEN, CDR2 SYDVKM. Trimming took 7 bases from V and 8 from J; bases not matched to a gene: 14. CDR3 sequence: CASTTTGGAEEGYTF. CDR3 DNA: TGTGCCAGCACAACAACAGGGGGCGCAGAGGAGGGCTACACCTTC.

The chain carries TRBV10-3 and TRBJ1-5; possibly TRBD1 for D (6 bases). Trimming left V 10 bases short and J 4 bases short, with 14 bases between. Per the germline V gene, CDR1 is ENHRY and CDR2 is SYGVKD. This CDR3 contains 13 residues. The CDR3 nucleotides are TGTGCCACCACACCAGGGGAGAATCAGCCCCAGCATTTT. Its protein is CATTPGENQPQHF.

DNA for the CDR3: TGTGCCAGCAGCCGCGATGAGGGTCATCGGGGAACCTACGAGCAGTACTTC. Encoded protein: CASSRDEGHRGTYEQYF. The chain has TRBV7-8 and TRBJ2-7, with D possibly being TRBD2 (5 bases). Germline V lookup: CDR1 SGHVS, CDR2 FQNEAQ. CDR3 size: 17 residues. V was trimmed by 5 bases and J by 2 bases, leaving 22 bases between them. The full variable domain, in which reference TRBV7-8 and TRBJ2-7 provide the parts outside the CDR3, is GAGVSQSPRYKVAKRGQDVALRCDPISGHVSLFWYQQALGQGPEFLTYFQNEAQLDKSGLPSDRFFAERPEGSVSTLKIQRTQQEDSAVYLCASSRDEGHRGTYEQYFGPGTRLTVT.

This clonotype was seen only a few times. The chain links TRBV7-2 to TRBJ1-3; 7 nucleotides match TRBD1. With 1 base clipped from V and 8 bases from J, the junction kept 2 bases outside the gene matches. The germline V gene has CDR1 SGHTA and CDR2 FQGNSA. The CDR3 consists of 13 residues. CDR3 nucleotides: TGTGCCAGCAGCTTAGGGACAGGTGACACCATATATTTT. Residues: CASSLGTGDTIYF. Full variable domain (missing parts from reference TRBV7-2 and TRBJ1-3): GAGVSQSPSNKVTEKGKDVELRCDPISGHTALYWYRQSLGQGLEFLIYFQGNSAPDKSGLPSDRFSAERTGGSVSTLTIQRTQQEDSAVYLCASSLGTGDTIYFGEGSWLTVV.

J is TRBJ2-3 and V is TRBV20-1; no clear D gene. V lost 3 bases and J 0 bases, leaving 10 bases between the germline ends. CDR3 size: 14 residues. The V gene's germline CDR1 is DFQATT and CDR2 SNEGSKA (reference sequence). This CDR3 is CSASYSSSTDTQYF. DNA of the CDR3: TGCAGTGCTAGTTACAGCAGTAGCACAGATACGCAGTATTTT.

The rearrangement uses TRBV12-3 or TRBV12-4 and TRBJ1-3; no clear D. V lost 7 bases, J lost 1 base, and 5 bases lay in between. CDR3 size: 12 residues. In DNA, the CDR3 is TGTGCCAGCAACTTATCTGGAAACACCATATATTTT. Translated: CASNLSGNTIYF.

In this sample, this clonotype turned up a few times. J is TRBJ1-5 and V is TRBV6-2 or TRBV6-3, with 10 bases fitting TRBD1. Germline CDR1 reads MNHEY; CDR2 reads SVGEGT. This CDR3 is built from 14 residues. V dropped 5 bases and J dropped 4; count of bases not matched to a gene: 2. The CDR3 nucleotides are TGTGCCAGCAGTGGGACAGGGGTAAATCAGCCCCAGCATTTT. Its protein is CASSGTGVNQPQHF.

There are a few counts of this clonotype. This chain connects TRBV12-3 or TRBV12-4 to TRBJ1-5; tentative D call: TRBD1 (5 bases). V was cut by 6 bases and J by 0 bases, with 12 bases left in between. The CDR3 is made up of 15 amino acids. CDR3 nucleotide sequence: TGTGCCAGCAGCCAGACAGAGAGTAGCAATCAGCCCCAGCATTTT. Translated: CASSQTESSNQPQHF.

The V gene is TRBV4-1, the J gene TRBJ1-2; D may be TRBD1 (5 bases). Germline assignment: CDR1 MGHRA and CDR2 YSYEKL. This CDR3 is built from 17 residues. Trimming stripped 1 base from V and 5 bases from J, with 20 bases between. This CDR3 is CASSQGGSDRGRYGYTF. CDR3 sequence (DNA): TGCGCCAGCAGCCAAGGAGGGTCAGACAGAGGACGTTATGGCTACACCTTC.

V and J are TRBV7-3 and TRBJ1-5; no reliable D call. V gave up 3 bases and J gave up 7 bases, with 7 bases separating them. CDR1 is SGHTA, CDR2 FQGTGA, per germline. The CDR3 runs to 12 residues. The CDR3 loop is CASSFPLQPQHF. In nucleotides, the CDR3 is TGTGCCAGCAGCTTCCCCCTCCAGCCCCAGCATTTT.

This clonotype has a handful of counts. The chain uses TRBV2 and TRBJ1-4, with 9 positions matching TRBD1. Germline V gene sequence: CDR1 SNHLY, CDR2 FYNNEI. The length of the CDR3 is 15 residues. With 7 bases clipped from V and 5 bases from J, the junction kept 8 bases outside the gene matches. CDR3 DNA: TGTGCCAGCAACGAGGGGGGGACAGGGAATGAAAAACTGTTTTTT. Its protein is CASNEGGTGNEKLFF.

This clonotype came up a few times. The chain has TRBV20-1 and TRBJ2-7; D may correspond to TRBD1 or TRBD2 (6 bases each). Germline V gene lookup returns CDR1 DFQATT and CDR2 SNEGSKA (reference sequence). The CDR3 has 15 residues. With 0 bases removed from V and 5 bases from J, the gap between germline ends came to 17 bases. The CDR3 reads CSARDSGRGNDEQYF. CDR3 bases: TGCAGTGCTAGAGATAGCGGCAGGGGAAACGACGAGCAGTACTTC.

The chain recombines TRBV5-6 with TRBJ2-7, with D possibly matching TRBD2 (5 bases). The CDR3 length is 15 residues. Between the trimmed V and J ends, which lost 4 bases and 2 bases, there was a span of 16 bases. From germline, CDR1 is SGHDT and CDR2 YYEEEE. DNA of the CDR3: TGTGCCAGCAGCCCCGGACTGCTAAAGGCCTACGAGCAGTACTTC. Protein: CASSPGLLKAYEQYF.

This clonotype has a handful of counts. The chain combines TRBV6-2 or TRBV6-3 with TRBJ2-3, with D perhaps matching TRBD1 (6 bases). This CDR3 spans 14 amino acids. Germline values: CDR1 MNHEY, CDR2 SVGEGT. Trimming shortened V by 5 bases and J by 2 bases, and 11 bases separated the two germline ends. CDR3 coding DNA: TGTGCCAGCAGTACGAGGACAGACACAGATACGCAGTATTTT. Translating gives CASSTRTDTDTQYF.

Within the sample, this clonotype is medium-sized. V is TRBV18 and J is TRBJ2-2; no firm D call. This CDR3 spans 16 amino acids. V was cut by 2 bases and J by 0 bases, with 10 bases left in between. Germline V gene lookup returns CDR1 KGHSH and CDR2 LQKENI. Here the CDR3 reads CASSPLPNANTGELFF. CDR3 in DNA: TGTGCCAGCTCACCATTACCGAACGCGAACACCGGGGAGCTGTTTTTT.

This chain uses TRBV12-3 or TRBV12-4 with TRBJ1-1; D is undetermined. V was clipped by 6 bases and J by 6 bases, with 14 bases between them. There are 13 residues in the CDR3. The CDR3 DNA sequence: TGTGCCAGCAGGGGCTCCTCCAACGCTGAAGCTTTCTTT. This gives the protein CASRGSSNAEAFF.

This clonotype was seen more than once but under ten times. The CDR3 DNA is TGTGCCTGGAGTGTTTCTGGCGCGAGCTCCTACAATGAGCAGTTCTTC. This translates into CAWSVSGASSYNEQFF. V usage is TRBV30 and J usage is TRBJ2-1; no firm D call. The CDR3 covers 16 residues. Trimming removed 0 bases from V and 0 bases from J, with 12 bases in between. The V gene's germline CDR1 is GTSNPN and CDR2 SVGIG (reference sequence).